This T cell receptor beta chain was profiled in a study of control samples from healthy donors and cancer patients. Data came from immunoSEQ multiplex PCR; TCRdb stores just in-frame clones and leaves some out. The top ten hold over 9.5% of the sample, which has some 95,000 clones, 75% to 85% seen once. The germline gives CDR1 LNHNV, CDR2 YYDKDF (reference sequence). With 4 bases clipped from V and 6 bases from J, the junction kept 8 bases outside the gene matches. The CDR3 has 15 residues. The sample taken for sequencing was blood. The gene calls are TRBV15 and TRBJ2-5, with 10 bases aligning to TRBD2. The TCR was taken from a woman aged 25 to 39 in good health. CDR3 coding DNA: TGTGCCACCAGCACCGGACTAGCGGTCGGGCAGACCCAGTACTTC. It is translated as CATSTGLAVGQTQYF.